The entry that follows covers one TCR beta chain sequence. This clonotype was counted many times. The clone's antigen remains unknown. The sample holds no much larger clone one base away, and base qualities are not on file. This sample was taken from a study of Graves' ophthalmopathy and Graves' hyperthyroidism (dated by TCRdb to 2017 to 2018). Study-wide context: Peripheral blood was collected at initial diagnosis, before any treatment. The study used TCR beta repertoire signatures to distinguish Graves' ophthalmopathy from Graves' hyperthyroidism and to predict progression to ophthalmopathy. In total, over 130 blood samples were TCR-sequenced: 43 ophthalmopathy, about 75 hyperthyroidism and approximately 17 hyperthyroidism-to-ophthalmopathy patients. To explore V-J signatures that separate ophthalmopathy from hyperthyroidism, a discovery set of approximately 100 patients was enrolled, consisting of 43 with ophthalmopathy and around 60 with stable hyperthyroidism. The independent validation cohort included 18 hyperthyroidism patients plus 17 patients who later progressed from hyperthyroidism to ophthalmopathy. In about six hyperthyroidism patients, the T-cell repertoires found in thyroid tissue were compared with those found in blood. Once sampling was done, hyperthyroidism patients were given methimazole at a starting dose of 30 mg daily, while ophthalmopathy patients were given high-dose intravenous methylprednisolone. For training and testing, the 95 to 100 patients in the discovery cohort were randomly divided in a 7:3 ratio. What the study reported, not specific to this receptor: In validation, the model predicted ophthalmopathy progression with about 71% sensitivity and roughly 72% specificity; fewer than 15 predicted patients were CT-confirmed with GO in a median of about 6.1 months. Most expanded thyroid clonotypes with frequency above 0.001 were also detected in blood, suggesting blood repertoires may reflect the thyroid immune response. In cross-validation, the 13-signature model distinguished ophthalmopathy from stable hyperthyroidism with almost 90% sensitivity and around 81% specificity, and in the test set the corresponding values were around 78% and 73%. No statistical method was used to predetermine the sample size, and group allocation was not hidden from the investigators.

Ophthalmopathy patients had moderately to severely active disease, Clinical Activity Score of at least 3, NOSPECS grade of at least 4, and disease duration under 3 months. Patients were excluded if they had other autoimmune diseases, uncontrolled infections, pregnancy or lactation. Clinical symptoms, serum thyroxine, TRAb, thyroid ultrasound and orbital computed tomography formed the basis of the diagnosis. PBMCs were isolated from about 9 ml of fresh peripheral blood by Ficoll-Paque density gradient centrifugation. Total RNA was extracted with Trizol reagent and quality-checked on an Agilent 2100 Bioanalyzer. For repertoire sequencing, the TCR beta CDR3 regions were amplified from RNA transcripts. A first-round RT-PCR used HTBI primers with the Qiagen OneStep RT-PCR kit, followed by a second-round multiplex PCR, size selection and purification. Libraries were sequenced paired-end with 100 bp reads on an Illumina HiSeq2000. The study's own analysis went as follows. SOAPnuke was used to process the reads, throwing out any read that had adapters, had uncalled bases, had a mean Phred below 15, or lacked an exact constant-primer or identifier match. COPE v1.2.5 was used to merge the high-quality paired reads. Unique nucleotide sequences were defined as clonotypes and aligned to IMGT TRB V, D and J references using MiTCR v1.1. The analysis was limited to V-J combinations with a frequency above 0.0001, which together covered 99.2% of the repertoires. For each V-J combination, a TCR clonal expansion and chaos score was defined as F50 clonal expansion divided by the chaos observed in the TCRdist matrix. Welch's t-statistics and random forest were used to reduce features to about a dozen V-J combinations, which were fed into a naive Bayes classifier. Thyroid-blood repertoire similarity was quantified with the Morisita-Horn index. Using fastp at Q25 and MiXCR, TCRdb reprocessed the public reads and kept productive beta chains. Entries that share a CDR3 protein sequence are merged under the most common genes and DNA. TCRdb, not the authors, supplied the V and J calls. The sample contains about 480,000 distinct CDR3 sequences, approximately 15% of them found a single time. Jointly, the top ten make up about 10% of the sample.

The germline V end is reduced by 4 bases and the J end by 3 bases; junction bases left unmatched: 8. The CDR3 measures 17 amino acids from cysteine to phenylalanine. The only DNA kept is the CDR3, 51 bases in frame from the first base. Via the germline V gene, CDR1 is KGHSH and CDR2 LQKENI. This receptor was obtained from a woman in her 30s with Graves' ophthalmopathy. Donor details come from another sample of the same person, matched by shared clones. The sequence joins TRBV18 to TRBJ1-6; TRBD1 fits 8 bases in the junction. The sequenced material came from blood. CDR3 loop: CASSHGADRVYNSPLHF. The DNA is TGTGCCAGCTCACACGGTGCGGACAGGGTCTATAATTCACCCCTCCACTTT.